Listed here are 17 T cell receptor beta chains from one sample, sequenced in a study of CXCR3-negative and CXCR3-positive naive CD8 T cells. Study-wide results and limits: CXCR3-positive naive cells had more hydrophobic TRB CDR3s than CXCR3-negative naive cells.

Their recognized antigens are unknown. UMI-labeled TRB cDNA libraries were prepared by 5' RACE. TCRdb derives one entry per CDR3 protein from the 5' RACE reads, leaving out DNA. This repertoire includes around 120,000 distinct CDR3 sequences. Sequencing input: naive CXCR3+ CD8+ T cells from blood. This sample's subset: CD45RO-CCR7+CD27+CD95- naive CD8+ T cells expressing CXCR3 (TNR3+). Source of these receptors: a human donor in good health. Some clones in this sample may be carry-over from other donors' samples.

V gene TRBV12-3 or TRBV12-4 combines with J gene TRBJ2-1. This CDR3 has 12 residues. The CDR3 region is CASSLWSDEQFF.

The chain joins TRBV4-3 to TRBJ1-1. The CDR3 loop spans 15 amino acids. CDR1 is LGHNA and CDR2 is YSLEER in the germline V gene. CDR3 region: CASSQDEGVNTEAFF.

The CDR3 loop is CATNPGDTEAFF. The gene calls are TRBV15 and TRBJ1-1; TCRdb outputs TRBD1, but without DNA this stays unchecked. Germline-derived CDR1 and CDR2 are LNHNV and YYDKDF (reference sequence). The CDR3 runs 12 residues.

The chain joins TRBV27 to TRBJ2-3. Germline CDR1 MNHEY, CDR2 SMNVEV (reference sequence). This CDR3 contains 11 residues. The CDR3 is CASRGADTQYF.

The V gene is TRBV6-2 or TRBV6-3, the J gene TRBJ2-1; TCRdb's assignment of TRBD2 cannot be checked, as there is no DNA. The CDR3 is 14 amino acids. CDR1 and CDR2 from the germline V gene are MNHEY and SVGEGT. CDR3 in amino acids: CASSGTSGGNEQFF.

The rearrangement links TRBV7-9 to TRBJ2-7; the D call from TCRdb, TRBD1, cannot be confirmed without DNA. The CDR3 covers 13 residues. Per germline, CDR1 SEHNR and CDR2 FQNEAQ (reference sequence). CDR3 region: CASSPRDRGEQYF. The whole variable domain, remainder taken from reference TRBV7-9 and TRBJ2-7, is DTGVSQNPRHKITKRGQNVTFRCDPISEHNRLYWYRQTLGQGPEFLTYFQNEAQLEKSRLLSDRFSAERPKGSFSTLEIQRTEQGDSAMYLCASSPRDRGEQYFGPGTRLTVT.

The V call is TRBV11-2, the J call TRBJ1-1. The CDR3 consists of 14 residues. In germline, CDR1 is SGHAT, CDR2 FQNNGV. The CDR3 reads CASSFPDRNTEAFF.

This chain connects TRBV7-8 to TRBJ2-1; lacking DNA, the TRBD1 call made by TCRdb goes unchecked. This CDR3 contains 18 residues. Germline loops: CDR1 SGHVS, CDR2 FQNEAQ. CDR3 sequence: CASSLGGFGTGHSNEQFF.

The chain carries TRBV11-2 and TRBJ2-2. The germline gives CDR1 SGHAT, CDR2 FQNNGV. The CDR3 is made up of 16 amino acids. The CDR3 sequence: CASSLVAHPNTGELFF.

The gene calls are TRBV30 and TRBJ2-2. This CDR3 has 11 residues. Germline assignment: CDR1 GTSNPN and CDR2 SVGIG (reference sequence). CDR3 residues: CAWNDPPELFF.

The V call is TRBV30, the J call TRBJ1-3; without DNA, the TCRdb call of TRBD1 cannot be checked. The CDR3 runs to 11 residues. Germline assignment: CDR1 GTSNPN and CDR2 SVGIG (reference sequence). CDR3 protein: CAWYEGDTIYF. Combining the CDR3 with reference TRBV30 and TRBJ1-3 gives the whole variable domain SQTIHQWPATLVQPVGSPLSLECTVEGTSNPNLYWYRQAAGRGLQLLFYSVGIGQISSEVPQNLSASRPQDRQFILSSKKLLLSDSGFYLCAWYEGDTIYFGEGSWLTVV.

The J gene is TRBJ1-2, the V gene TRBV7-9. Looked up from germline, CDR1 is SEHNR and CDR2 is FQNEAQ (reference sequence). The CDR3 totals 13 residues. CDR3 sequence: CASSLGADYGYTF. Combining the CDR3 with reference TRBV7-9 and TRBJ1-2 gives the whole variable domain DTGVSQNPRHKITKRGQNVTFRCDPISEHNRLYWYRQTLGQGPEFLTYFQNEAQLEKSRLLSDRFSAERPKGSFSTLEIQRTEQGDSAMYLCASSLGADYGYTFGSGTRLTVV.

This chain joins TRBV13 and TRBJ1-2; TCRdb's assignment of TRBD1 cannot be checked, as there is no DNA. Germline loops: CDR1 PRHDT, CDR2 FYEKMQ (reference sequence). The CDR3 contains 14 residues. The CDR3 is CASSLGRQGGGYTF.

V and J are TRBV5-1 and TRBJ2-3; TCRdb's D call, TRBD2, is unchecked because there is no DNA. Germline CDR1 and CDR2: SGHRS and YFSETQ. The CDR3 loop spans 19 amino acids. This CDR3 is CASSLPGTPAGVHTDTQYF.

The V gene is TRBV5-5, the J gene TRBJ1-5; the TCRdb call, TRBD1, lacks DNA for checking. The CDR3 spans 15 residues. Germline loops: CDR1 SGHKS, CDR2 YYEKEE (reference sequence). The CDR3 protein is CASSLYRDLNQPQHF.

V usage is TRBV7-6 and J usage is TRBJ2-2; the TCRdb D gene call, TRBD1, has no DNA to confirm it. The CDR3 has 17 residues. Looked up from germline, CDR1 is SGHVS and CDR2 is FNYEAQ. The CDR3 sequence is CASSLAQRGGEAGELFF.

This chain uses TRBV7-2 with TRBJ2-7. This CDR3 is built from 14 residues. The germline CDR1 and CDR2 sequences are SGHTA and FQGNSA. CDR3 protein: CASSLGYGLREQYF. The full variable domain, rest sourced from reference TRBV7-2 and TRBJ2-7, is GAGVSQSPSNKVTEKGKDVELRCDPISGHTALYWYRQSLGQGLEFLIYFQGNSAPDKSGLPSDRFSAERTGGSVSTLTIQRTQQEDSAVYLCASSLGYGLREQYFGPGTRLTVT.